Below, 23 T cell receptor beta chains from the same sample are listed, as sequenced in a study of blood T cell repertoires in COVID-19. Repertoires were generated with immunoSEQ multiplex PCR, while TCRdb's copy carries only in-frame clones and drops some. Counted here are around 430,000 clones, 87% occurring once; the ten biggest clones make up about 9.4%. Specimen: PBMCs or T cells enriched from blood (not recorded which). The receptor source for this set is a woman between 50 and 59 years old who had recovered from COVID-19.

The chain combines TRBV19 with TRBJ1-5; D may be TRBD1 (5 bases). Trimming pared 5 bases from V and 0 bases from J, leaving 17 bases between. CDR3 length equals 17 residues. Germline-derived CDR1 and CDR2 are LNHDA and SQIVND (reference sequence). The CDR3 DNA is TGTGCCAGTAGTTTCACAGGAAAACCTTATAGCAATCAGCCCCAGCATTTT. Translated: CASSFTGKPYSNQPQHF.

V and J are TRBV4-2 and TRBJ2-1; D is unclear. CDR3 length: 13 amino acids. From germline, CDR1 is LGHNA and CDR2 YNFKEQ. V gave up 4 bases and J gave up 4 bases, with 8 bases separating them. CDR3 in amino acids: CASSPTVYNEQFF. CDR3 DNA: TGTGCCAGCAGCCCCACTGTATACAATGAGCAGTTCTTC.

This sequence joins TRBV28 and TRBJ2-3, with TRBD2 matching 8 bases. The CDR3 has 14 amino acids. Germline CDR1 reads MDHEN; CDR2 reads SYDVKM. V lost 6 bases, J lost 6 bases, and 8 bases stayed unmatched. CDR3 in DNA: TGTGCCAGCAGCCTGCCCGGCGGGAGGGATACGCAGTATTTT. It codes for CASSLPGGRDTQYF.

With respect to this clone: At one end, the junction sequence differs from germline, possibly due to a read error. The rearrangement links TRBV7-7 to TRBJ2-3, with 14 bases identical to TRBD2. CDR3 length equals 16 residues. Germline loops: CDR1 SSHAT, CDR2 FNYEAQ (reference sequence). The CDR3 loop reads CASSPGLAGGGDTQYF. In DNA, the CDR3 is TGTGCTAGCAGCCCCGGACTAGCGGGGGGCGGGGATACGCAGTATTTT. Full variable domain (rest looked up from reference TRBV7-7 and TRBJ2-3): GAGVSQSPRYKVTKRGQDVTLRCDPISSHATLYWYQQALGQGPEFLTYFNYEAQPDKSGLPSDRFSAERPEGSISTLTIQRTEQRDSAMYRCASSPGLAGGGDTQYFGPGTRLTVL.

The chain uses TRBV6-5 and TRBJ1-1; no clear D gene. CDR1 and CDR2 (germline): MNHEY, SVGAGI. CDR3 length: 14 residues. Trimming shortened V by 2 bases and J by 1 base, and 8 bases separated the two germline ends. CDR3 sequence (DNA): TGTGCCAGCAGTTACAGGAGGGCGAACACTGAAGCTTTCTTT. Translating it yields CASSYRRANTEAFF.

The chain employs TRBV6-5 and TRBJ1-5; no clear D gene. Germline assignment: CDR1 MNHEY and CDR2 SVGAGI. The CDR3 has 15 amino acids. V dropped 0 bases and J dropped 6 bases, with 12 bases sitting between them. CDR3 nucleotide sequence: TGTGCCAGCAGTTACTCGCGGCACGGCGGTCAGCCCCAGCATTTT. This encodes CASSYSRHGGQPQHF.

The V and J genes are TRBV5-8 and TRBJ2-1; D possibly corresponds to TRBD2 (7 bases). The CDR3 spans 15 residues. V was cut by 1 base and J by 4 bases, with 12 bases left in between. Germline V gene data show CDR1 as SGHTS and CDR2 as YDEGEE. The CDR3 DNA sequence: TGTGCCAGCAGCTTGTCCAGGGGAGGGTACAATGAGCAGTTCTTC. Protein sequence: CASSLSRGGYNEQFF. The full variable domain, its missing parts supplied by reference TRBV5-8 and TRBJ2-1, is EAGVTQSPTHLIKTRGQQATLRCSPISGHTSVYWYQQALGLGLQFLLWYDEGEERNRGNFPPRFSGRQFPNYSSELNVNALELEDSALYLCASSLSRGGYNEQFFGPGTRLTVL.

The chain joins TRBV5-1 to TRBJ2-3; D gene uncertain. Germline values: CDR1 SGHRS, CDR2 YFSETQ. The ends were cut back, 1 base at V and 9 bases at J, with 15 bases in the middle. The CDR3 spans 14 residues. In DNA, the CDR3 is TGCGCCAGCAGCTTGTACTCCGGCCCGGAGACGCAGTATTTT. This encodes CASSLYSGPETQYF.

The J gene is TRBJ2-1, the V gene TRBV7-6, with 9 nucleotides matching TRBD2. Germline CDR1 reads SGHVS; CDR2 reads FNYEAQ. Trimming took 2 bases from V and 5 from J; bases not matched to a gene: 4. The CDR3 totals 15 residues. As DNA, the CDR3 is TGTGCCAGCAGCTTATTCCAGCGGGGGGACAATGAGCAGTTCTTC. Translated: CASSLFQRGDNEQFF. Full variable domain (outside the CDR3, taken from reference TRBV7-6 and TRBJ2-1): GAGVSQSPRYKVTKRGQDVALRCDPISGHVSLYWYRQALGQGPEFLTYFNYEAQQDKSGLPNDRFSAERPEGSISTLTIQRTEQRDSAMYRCASSLFQRGDNEQFFGPGTRLTVL.

The rearrangement joins TRBV15 to TRBJ2-3; 9 bases map to TRBD1. Losses at the gene ends were 1 base for V and 7 bases for J; bases not matched to a gene: 6. The CDR3 is 15 amino acids. Germline assignment: CDR1 LNHNV and CDR2 YYDKDF (reference sequence). This CDR3 is CATSRGTGDSNTQYF. The CDR3 DNA reads as TGTGCCACCAGCAGAGGGACAGGGGATAGTAATACGCAGTATTTT.

The chain is built from TRBV7-8 and TRBJ1-2, with 7 bases lining up with TRBD1. Germline V lookup: CDR1 SGHVS, CDR2 FQNEAQ. The CDR3 runs 15 residues. The V segment lost 5 bases and the J segment 1 base; nucleotides outside the gene matches: 7. CDR3 amino acids: CASSASQGVNYGYTF. The CDR3 nucleotides are TGTGCCAGCAGCGCCAGCCAGGGGGTTAACTATGGCTACACCTTC.

This rearrangement joins TRBV2 to TRBJ1-2; 7 nucleotides agree with TRBD1. The germline gives CDR1 SNHLY, CDR2 FYNNEI. CDR3 length: 15 amino acids. V trimming: 0 bases; J trimming: 6 bases; junction bases outside the gene matches: 7. The CDR3 spells CASSEAQTGIDGYTF. The CDR3 nucleotides are TGTGCCAGCAGTGAAGCGCAGACAGGGATCGATGGCTACACCTTC.

The rearrangement joins TRBV19 to TRBJ1-4; D is possibly TRBD1 (6 bases). V shed 5 bases and J shed 1 base, with 11 bases lying between them. The CDR3 has 15 amino acids. CDR1 is LNHDA and CDR2 is SQIVND in the germline V gene (reference sequence). The CDR3 sequence is CASSAIGGTNEKLFF. The CDR3 DNA reads as TGTGCCAGTAGTGCAATAGGGGGAACTAATGAAAAACTGTTTTTT.

The rearrangement uses TRBV30 and TRBJ1-3; D not certain. The CDR3 totals 14 residues. V shed 4 bases and J shed 1 base, with 11 bases lying between them. CDR1 GTSNPN and CDR2 SVGIG come from the germline V gene (reference sequence). CDR3 region: CAWNLYSSGNTIYF. CDR3 nucleotide sequence: TGTGCCTGGAATTTGTACTCTTCTGGAAACACCATATATTTT.

This clone was seen once. This chain connects TRBV6-2 or TRBV6-3 to TRBJ2-1, with 8 bases that match TRBD1. The CDR3 is 14 residues long. V was pared by 6 bases and J by 10 bases, with 11 bases of the junction left unmatched. Per the germline V gene, CDR1 is MNHEY and CDR2 is SVGEGT. The CDR3 here is CASSSGQGNEEQFF. The CDR3 DNA reads TGTGCCAGCAGCTCCGGACAGGGTAATGAAGAGCAGTTCTTC.

The chain employs TRBV9 and TRBJ1-2; 7 nucleotides match TRBD1. With 0 bases clipped from V and 3 bases from J, the junction kept 5 bases outside the gene matches. The germline CDR1 and CDR2 sequences are SGDLS and YYNGEE. This CDR3 is 15 amino acids long. This CDR3 is CASSVAGTEHYGYTF. DNA of the CDR3: TGTGCCAGCAGCGTAGCAGGGACAGAGCACTATGGCTACACCTTC. The full variable domain, in which reference TRBV9 and TRBJ1-2 provide the parts outside the CDR3, is DSGVTQTPKHLITATGQRVTLRCSPRSGDLSVYWYQQSLDQGLQFLIQYYNGEERAKGNILERFSAQQFPDLHSELNLSSLELGDSALYFCASSVAGTEHYGYTFGSGTRLTVV.

The chain couples TRBV6-5 to TRBJ2-7, with TRBD1 as a possible D gene (5 bases). The germline V gene encodes CDR1 MNHEY and CDR2 SVGAGI. V lost 6 bases and J lost 9, with 15 bases in between. The CDR3 runs 12 residues. CDR3 in DNA: TGTGCCAGCAGCTCAGACAGCTCGAGGCAGTACTTC. This encodes CASSSDSSRQYF.

This chain connects TRBV27 to TRBJ2-1; 15 nucleotides line up with TRBD2. CDR1 MNHEY and CDR2 SMNVEV come from the germline V gene (reference sequence). The CDR3 sequence is 15 residues long. Unmatched junction bases numbered 4, after V lost 5 bases and J lost 8 bases. The CDR3 here is CASSGLAGGLDEQFF. The CDR3 nucleotides read TGTGCCAGCAGTGGACTAGCGGGGGGGCTCGATGAGCAGTTCTTC.

This clone was seen a single time. J is TRBJ2-7 and V is TRBV6-5; no firm D call. Germline V gene sequence: CDR1 MNHEY, CDR2 SVGAGI. With 6 bases removed from V and 1 base from J, the gap between germline ends came to 13 bases. The length of the CDR3 is 14 residues. The CDR3 sequence: CASRVERNSYEQYF. In nucleotides, the CDR3 is TGTGCCAGCAGGGTGGAGAGGAATTCCTACGAGCAGTACTTC.

This chain connects TRBV18 to TRBJ1-2; the D gene is possibly TRBD1 (6 bases). Trimming took 0 bases from V and 6 from J, leaving 11 bases between them. The CDR3 is 14 amino acids. Per germline, CDR1 KGHSH and CDR2 LQKENI. The CDR3 reads CASSPPGAGNGYTF. CDR3 nucleotides: TGTGCCAGCTCACCACCGGGGGCTGGTAATGGCTACACCTTC. Combining the CDR3 with reference TRBV18 and TRBJ1-2 gives the whole variable domain NAGVMQNPRHLVRRRGQEARLRCSPMKGHSHVYWYRQLPEEGLKFMVYLQKENIIDESGMPKERFSAEFPKEGPSILRIQQVVRGDSAAYFCASSPPGAGNGYTFGSGTRLTVV.

The rearrangement links TRBV19 to TRBJ2-4; TRBD1 aligns across 7 bases. This CDR3 has 14 amino acids. Germline CDR1 reads LNHDA; CDR2 reads SQIVND (reference sequence). V shed 4 bases and J 8 bases; nucleotides not matched to a gene: 8. CDR3 sequence: CASSTQGVTDIQYF. CDR3 sequence (DNA): TGTGCCAGTAGTACGCAGGGGGTGACGGACATTCAGTACTTC.

The J gene is TRBJ2-5, the V gene TRBV10-3; 12 bases are a match to TRBD2. The CDR3 is made up of 16 amino acids. Germline V CDR1 and CDR2: ENHRY, SYGVKD. The V gene end was trimmed by 2 bases and the J gene end by 3 bases; junction bases not matched to a gene: 4. The CDR3 here is CAISELAGGLEETQYF. The CDR3 DNA reads as TGTGCCATCAGTGAGCTAGCGGGGGGGCTGGAAGAGACCCAGTACTTC.

The chain joins TRBV11-2 to TRBJ1-2; 8 bases are a match to TRBD1. CDR3 length: 15 amino acids. Germline assignment: CDR1 SGHAT and CDR2 FQNNGV. V was clipped by 0 bases and J by 7 bases; unmatched bases: 7. CDR3 in DNA: TGTGCCAGCAGCTTAGAGGTCAGGGGGCAAAGTGGCTACACCTTC. This encodes CASSLEVRGQSGYTF. The variable domain in full, with the rest retrieved from reference TRBV11-2 and TRBJ1-2, is EAGVAQSPRYKIIEKRQSVAFWCNPISGHATLYWYQQILGQGPKLLIQFQNNGVVDDSQLPKDRFSAERLKGVDSTLKIQPAKLEDSAVYLCASSLEVRGQSGYTFGSGTRLTVV.